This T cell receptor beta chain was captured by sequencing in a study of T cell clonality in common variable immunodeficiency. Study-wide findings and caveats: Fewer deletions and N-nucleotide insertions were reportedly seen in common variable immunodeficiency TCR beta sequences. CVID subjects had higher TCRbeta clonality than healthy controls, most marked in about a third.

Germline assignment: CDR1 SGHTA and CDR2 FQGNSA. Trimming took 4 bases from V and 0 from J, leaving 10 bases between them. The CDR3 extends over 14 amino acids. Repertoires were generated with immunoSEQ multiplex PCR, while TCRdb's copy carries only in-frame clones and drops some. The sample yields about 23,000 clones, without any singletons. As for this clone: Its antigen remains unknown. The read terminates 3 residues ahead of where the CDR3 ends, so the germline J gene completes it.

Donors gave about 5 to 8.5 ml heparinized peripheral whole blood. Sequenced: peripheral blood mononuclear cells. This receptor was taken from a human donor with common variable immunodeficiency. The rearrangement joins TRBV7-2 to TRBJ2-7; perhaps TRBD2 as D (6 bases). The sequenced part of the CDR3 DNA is TGTGCCAGCAGCTCGGCGGGATCCTCCTACGAG. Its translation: CASSSAGSSYE. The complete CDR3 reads CASSSAGSSYEQYF. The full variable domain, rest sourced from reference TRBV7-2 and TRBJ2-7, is GAGVSQSPSNKVTEKGKDVELRCDPISGHTALYWYRQSLGQGLEFLIYFQGNSAPDKSGLPSDRFSAERTGGSVSTLTIQRTQQEDSAVYLCASSSAGSSYEQYFGPGTRLTVT.